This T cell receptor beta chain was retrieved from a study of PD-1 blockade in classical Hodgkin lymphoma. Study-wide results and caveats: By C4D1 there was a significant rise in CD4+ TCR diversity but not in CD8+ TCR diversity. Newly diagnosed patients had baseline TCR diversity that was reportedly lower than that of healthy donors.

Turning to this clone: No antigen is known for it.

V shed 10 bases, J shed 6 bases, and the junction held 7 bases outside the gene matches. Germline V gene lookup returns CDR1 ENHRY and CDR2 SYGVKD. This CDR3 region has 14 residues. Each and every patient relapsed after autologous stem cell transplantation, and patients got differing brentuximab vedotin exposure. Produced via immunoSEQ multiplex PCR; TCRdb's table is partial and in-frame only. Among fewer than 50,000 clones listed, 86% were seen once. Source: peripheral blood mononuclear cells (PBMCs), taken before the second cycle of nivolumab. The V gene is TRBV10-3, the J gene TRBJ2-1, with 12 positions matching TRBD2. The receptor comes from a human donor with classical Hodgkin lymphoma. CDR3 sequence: CATRTSGTGNEQFF. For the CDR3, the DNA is TGTGCCACCCGGACTAGCGGGACCGGCAATGAGCAGTTCTTC.